The T cell receptor (beta chain) under discussion was sequenced for a study of blood T cell repertoires in COVID-19. The overall study: In each case, the material was cDNA or gDNA derived from T cells, B-cell-depleted T cells, or PBMCs.

Per the germline V gene, CDR1 is KGHDR and CDR2 is SFDVKD. This CDR3 spans 15 amino acids. V was clipped by 9 bases and J by 1 base; unmatched bases: 8. Per the original data handling: How many nucleated cells were present was estimated from reference gene primer amplification. Clones were sequenced by immunoSEQ multiplex PCR, and TCRdb holds only the in-frame ones, with some missing. V, J and clone size derive from that table, while D and trimming were established from the DNA sequence. Here the sample spans 180,000 or so clones, 82% being singletons. The TCR comes from a human donor with acute or convalescent COVID-19. The donor label of this sample is uncertain. The sample taken for sequencing was peripheral blood. The J gene is TRBJ2-3, the V gene TRBV24-1; TRBD1 aligns across 8 bases. Written as DNA, the CDR3 is TGTGCCACCGGACAGGGCCGGCCAGGCACAGATACGCAGTATTTT. It yields the protein CATGQGRPGTDTQYF.